Listed below are T cell receptor beta chains from one sample, sequenced in a study of T cells in Graves' hyperthyroidism and ophthalmopathy. TCRdb redid the calling of the multiplex PCR reads with MiXCR, one entry per CDR3 protein. Of 600,000 or so distinct CDR3 sequences listed, about 14% were seen once; the top ten hold roughly an eighth. The sequenced sample was blood. Receptors originate from a woman in her 50s with Graves' ophthalmopathy. Both conserved end residues are part of each CDR3.

v_call	cdr3_length	cdr3_aa
TRBV18	15	CASSPLGGFQETQYF
TRBV7-2	13	CASSLVAGRKLFF
TRBV30	15	CACPGAGGSAGEQFF
TRBV28	15	CASSLDSDGDQPQHF
TRBV20-1	21	CSAQNPLTSGRALGSTDTQYF
TRBV28	15	CASSRTSGSRPEQFF
TRBV12-3/TRBV12-4	14	CASSFFGESNEQFF
TRBV20-1	13	CSRAQRGSRTQYF
TRBV28	13	CATAFSGANVLTF
TRBV7-6	15	CASSLAIESPGELFF
TRBV11-2	22	CASSFYICSASRPGTSNTEAFF
TRBV20-1	13	CSASDGFHPEAFF
TRBV7-2	14	CASSTGAYNEKLFF
TRBV20-1	16	CSARDSRGGGTGELFF